This T cell receptor beta chain was found in a study of blood T cell repertoires in COVID-19. With V trimmed by 3 bases and J by 3 bases, 2 bases remained unmatched. Germline loops: CDR1 KGHSH, CDR2 LQKENI. This CDR3 comprises 14 residues. Repertoires were generated with immunoSEQ multiplex PCR, while TCRdb's copy carries only in-frame clones and drops some. The sample yields approximately 240,000 clones, 70% to 85% seen once. The sequencing input was peripheral blood. The receptor's source is a woman of 80 years or more with active or convalescent COVID-19. V usage is TRBV18 and J usage is TRBJ2-7; 10 bases agree with TRBD1. In DNA, the CDR3 is TGTGCCAGCTCACCCGGGACAGGGGACTACGAGCAGTACTTC. Protein product: CASSPGTGDYEQYF.